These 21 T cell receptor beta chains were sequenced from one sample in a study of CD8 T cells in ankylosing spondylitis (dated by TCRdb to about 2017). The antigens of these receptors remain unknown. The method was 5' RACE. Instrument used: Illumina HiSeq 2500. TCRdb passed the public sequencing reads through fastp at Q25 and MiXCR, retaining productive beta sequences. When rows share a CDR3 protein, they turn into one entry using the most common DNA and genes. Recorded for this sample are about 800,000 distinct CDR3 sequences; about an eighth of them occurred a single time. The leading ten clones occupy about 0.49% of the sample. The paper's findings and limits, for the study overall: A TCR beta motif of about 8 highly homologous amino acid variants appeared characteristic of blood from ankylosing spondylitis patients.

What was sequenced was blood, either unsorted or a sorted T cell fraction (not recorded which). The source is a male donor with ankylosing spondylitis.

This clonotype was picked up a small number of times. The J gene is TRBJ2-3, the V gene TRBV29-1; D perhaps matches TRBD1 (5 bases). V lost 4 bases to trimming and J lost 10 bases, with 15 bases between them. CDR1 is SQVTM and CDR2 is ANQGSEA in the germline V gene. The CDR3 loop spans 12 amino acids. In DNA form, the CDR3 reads TGCAGCGTTGGGCTCGGTCAGGGTGCGCAGTATTTT. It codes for CSVGLGQGAQYF.

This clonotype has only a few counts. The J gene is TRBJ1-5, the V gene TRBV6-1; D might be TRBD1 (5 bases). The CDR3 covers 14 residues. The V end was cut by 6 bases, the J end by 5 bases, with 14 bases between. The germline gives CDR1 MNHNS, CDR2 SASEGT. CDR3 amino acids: CASSWTGADQPQHF. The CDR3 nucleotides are TGTGCCAGCAGCTGGACTGGGGCCGATCAGCCCCAGCATTTT.

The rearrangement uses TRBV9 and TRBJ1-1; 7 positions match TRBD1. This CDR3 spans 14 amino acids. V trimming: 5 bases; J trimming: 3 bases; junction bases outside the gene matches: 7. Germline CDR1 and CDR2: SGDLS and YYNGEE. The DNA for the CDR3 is TGTGCCAGCAGACCTCGGGACAGCTACACTGAAGCTTTCTTT. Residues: CASRPRDSYTEAFF.

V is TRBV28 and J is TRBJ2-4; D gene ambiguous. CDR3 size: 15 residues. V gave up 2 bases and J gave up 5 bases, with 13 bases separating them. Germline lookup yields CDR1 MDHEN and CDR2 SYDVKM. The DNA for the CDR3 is TGTGCCAGCAGTTTACCCCGTGGGTCCCAAAACATTCAGTACTTC. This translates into CASSLPRGSQNIQYF.

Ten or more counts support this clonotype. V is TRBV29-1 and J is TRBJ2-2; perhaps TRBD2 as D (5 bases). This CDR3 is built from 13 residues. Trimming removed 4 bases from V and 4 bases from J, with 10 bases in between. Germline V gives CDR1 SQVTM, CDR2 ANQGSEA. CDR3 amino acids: CSVGGWGTGELFF. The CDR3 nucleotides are TGCAGCGTTGGCGGGTGGGGCACCGGGGAGCTGTTTTTT.

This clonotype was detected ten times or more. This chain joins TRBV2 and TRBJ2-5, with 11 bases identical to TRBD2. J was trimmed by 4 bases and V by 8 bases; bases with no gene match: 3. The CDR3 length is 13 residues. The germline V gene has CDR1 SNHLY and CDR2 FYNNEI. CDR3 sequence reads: CASSGLAGETQYF. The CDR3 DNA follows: TGTGCCAGCTCCGGACTAGCGGGAGAGACCCAGTACTTC.

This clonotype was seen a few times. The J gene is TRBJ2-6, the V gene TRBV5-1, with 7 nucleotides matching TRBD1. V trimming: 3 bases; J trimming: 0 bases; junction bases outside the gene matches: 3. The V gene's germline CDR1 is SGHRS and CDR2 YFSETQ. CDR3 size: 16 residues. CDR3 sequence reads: CASSSRDSSGANVLTF. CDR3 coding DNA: TGCGCCAGCAGCTCCCGGGACAGCTCTGGGGCCAACGTCCTGACTTTC.

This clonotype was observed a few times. The CDR3 bases are TGTGCCAGCAGTGAAAGGACCCTACGGAGCGGGAGAGTATACGAGCAGTACTTC. Its translation is CASSERTLRSGRVYEQYF. V usage is TRBV2 and J usage is TRBJ2-7; 8 nucleotides align to TRBD2. Germline-derived CDR1 and CDR2 are SNHLY and FYNNEI. The CDR3 covers 18 residues. V lost 2 bases to trimming and J lost 4 bases; unmatched junction nucleotides: 16.

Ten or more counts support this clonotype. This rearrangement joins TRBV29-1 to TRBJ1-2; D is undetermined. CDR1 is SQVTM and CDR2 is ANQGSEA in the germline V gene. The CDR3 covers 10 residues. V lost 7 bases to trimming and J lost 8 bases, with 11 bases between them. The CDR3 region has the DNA TGCAGCGCCCTAGACGCCGGCTACACCTTC. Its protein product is CSALDAGYTF.

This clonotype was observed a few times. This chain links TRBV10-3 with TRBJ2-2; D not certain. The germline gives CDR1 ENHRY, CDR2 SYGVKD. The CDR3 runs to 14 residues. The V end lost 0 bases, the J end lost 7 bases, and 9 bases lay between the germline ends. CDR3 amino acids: CAISESWGDGELFF. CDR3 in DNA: TGTGCCATCAGTGAGTCATGGGGTGACGGGGAGCTGTTTTTT.

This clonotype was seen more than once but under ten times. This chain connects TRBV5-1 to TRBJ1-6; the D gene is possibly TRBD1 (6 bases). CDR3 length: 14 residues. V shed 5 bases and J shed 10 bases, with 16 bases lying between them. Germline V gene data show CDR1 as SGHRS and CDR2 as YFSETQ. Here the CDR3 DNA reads TGCGCCAGCAGTAGGGACACCGAGGGATCACCCCTCCACTTT. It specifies CASSRDTEGSPLHF.

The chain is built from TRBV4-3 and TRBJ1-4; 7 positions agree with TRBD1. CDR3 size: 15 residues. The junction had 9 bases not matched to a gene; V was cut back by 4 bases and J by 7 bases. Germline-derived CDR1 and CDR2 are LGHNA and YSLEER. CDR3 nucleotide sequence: TGCGCCAGCAGCCCGAGACAGGGCAATCGTGAAAAACTGTTTTTT. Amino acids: CASSPRQGNREKLFF.

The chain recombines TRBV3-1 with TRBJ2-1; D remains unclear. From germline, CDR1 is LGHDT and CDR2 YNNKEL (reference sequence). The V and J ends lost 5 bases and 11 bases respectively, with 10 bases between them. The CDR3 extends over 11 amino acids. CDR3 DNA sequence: TGTGCCAGCAGCGCCGCGGAAAAGCAGTTCTTC. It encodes CASSAAEKQFF.

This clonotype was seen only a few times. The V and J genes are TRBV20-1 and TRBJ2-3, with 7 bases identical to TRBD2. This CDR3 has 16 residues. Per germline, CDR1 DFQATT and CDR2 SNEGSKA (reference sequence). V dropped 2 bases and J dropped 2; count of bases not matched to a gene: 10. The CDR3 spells CSARKLGLIDTDTQYF. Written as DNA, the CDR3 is TGCAGTGCTAGAAAACTGGGACTAATCGACACAGATACGCAGTATTTT.

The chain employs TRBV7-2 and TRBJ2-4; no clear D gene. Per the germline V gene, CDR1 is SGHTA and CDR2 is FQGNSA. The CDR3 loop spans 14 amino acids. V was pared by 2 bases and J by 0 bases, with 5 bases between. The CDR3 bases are TGTGCCAGCAGCTTACCGCTAGCCAAAAACATTCAGTACTTC. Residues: CASSLPLAKNIQYF.

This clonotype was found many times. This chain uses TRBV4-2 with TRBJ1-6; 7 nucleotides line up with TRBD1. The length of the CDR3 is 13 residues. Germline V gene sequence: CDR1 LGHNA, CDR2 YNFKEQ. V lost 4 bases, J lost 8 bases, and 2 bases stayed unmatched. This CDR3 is CASSPQGDSPLHF. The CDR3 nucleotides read TGTGCCAGCAGCCCTCAGGGGGATTCACCCCTCCACTTT.

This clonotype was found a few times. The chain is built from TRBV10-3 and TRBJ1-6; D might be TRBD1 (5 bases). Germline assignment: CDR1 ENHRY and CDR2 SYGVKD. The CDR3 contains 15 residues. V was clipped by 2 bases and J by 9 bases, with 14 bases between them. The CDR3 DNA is TGTGCCATCAGTGAGCGAGGGACCGGAGGTTCACCCCTCCACTTT. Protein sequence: CAISERGTGGSPLHF.

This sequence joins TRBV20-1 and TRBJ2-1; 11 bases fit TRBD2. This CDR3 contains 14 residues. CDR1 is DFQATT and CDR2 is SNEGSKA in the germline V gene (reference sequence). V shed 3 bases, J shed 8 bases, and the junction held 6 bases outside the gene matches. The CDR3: CSASPLAGGDEQFF. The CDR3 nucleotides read TGCAGTGCTAGTCCCCTAGCGGGAGGCGATGAGCAGTTCTTC.

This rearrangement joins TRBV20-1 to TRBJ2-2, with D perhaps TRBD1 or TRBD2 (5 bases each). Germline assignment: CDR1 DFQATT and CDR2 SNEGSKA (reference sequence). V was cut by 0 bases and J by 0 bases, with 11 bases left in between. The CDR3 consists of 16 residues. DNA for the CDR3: TGCAGTGCTAGAGATACTGGGGGAACGAACACCGGGGAGCTGTTTTTT. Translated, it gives CSARDTGGTNTGELFF.

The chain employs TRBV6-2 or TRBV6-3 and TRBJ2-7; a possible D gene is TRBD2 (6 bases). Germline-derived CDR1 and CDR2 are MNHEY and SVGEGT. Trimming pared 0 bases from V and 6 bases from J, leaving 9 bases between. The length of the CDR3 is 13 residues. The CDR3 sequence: CASSYSVGGEQYF. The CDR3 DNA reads TGTGCCAGCAGTTACTCTGTGGGGGGCGAGCAGTACTTC.

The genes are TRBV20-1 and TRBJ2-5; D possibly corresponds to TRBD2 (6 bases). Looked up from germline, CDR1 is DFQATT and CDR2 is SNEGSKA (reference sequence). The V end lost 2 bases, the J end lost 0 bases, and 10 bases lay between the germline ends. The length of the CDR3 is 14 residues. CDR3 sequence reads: CSARSAGNQETQYF. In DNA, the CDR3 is TGCAGTGCTAGATCGGCGGGGAACCAAGAGACCCAGTACTTC.